Sequencing of this T cell receptor beta chain was carried out in a study of graft-versus-host responses after intestinal transplantation. With regard to this clone: The target antigen is unknown.

Sequencing used immunoSEQ multiplex PCR; TCRdb keeps in-frame clones, though not all of them. The sample contains about 100,000 clones, roughly 86% of which appear only once. Trimming stripped 5 bases from V and 3 bases from J, with 16 bases between. The CDR3 loop spans 15 amino acids. Germline values: CDR1 SGHAT, CDR2 FQNNGV. This sample comprised unstimulated CD4+ T cells sorted from spleen or lymph node cells, obtained before transplant. V and J are TRBV11-2 and TRBJ2-5; D possibly uses TRBD1 or TRBD2 (5 bases each). The source of this sequence is a human donor who was the organ donor for an intestinal transplant. The CDR3 reads CASSTDRDPEETQYF. The CDR3 DNA sequence: TGTGCCAGCAGCACAGACCGGGACCCGGAAGAGACCCAGTACTTC.